These 28 T cell receptor beta chains came from one sample sequenced in a study of response to subunit inactivated influenza vaccine. One entry per CDR3 protein results from TCRdb running MiXCR on the RT-PCR reads. The sample includes about 540,000 distinct CDR3 sequences, less than 25% of them seen just once. These records were also assigned to another study, of T cells expressing NK-cell markers. That report notes: Researchers built TCR beta cDNA using 5'RACE template switching with UMIs.

Sample: CD4+ T cells sorted from PBMCs, taken about 12 days after vaccination. The source of these receptors is a man in his forties or fifties who received an inactivated influenza vaccine.

The chain is built from TRBV4-3 and TRBJ2-7; TRBD1 is a possible D gene (6 bases). Deletions cut 3 bases from V and 3 bases from J, with 15 bases between. This CDR3 has 15 residues. The germline V gene has CDR1 LGHNA and CDR2 YSLEER. The CDR3 DNA follows: TGCGCCAGCAGCCAGTCGGACAGAGCCGGCTACGAGCAGTACTTC. It translates to CASSQSDRAGYEQYF.

This clonotype was counted between two and nine times. The chain employs TRBV7-9 and TRBJ1-1, with TRBD1 matching 9 bases. The CDR3 consists of 14 residues. Germline CDR1 is SEHNR and CDR2 is FQNEAQ (reference sequence). J lost 4 bases, V lost 4 bases, and 4 bases had no gene match. DNA for the CDR3: TGTGCCAGCAGCTGGGGACAGGGTGCCACTGAAGCTTTCTTT. It encodes CASSWGQGATEAFF.

There are a few counts of this clonotype. The gene calls are TRBV20-1 and TRBJ1-6; no reliable D call. The V gene lost 5 bases and the J gene lost 3 bases, with 8 bases spanning the gap. Germline V gene data show CDR1 as DFQATT and CDR2 as SNEGSKA (reference sequence). This CDR3 has 13 amino acids. The DNA of the CDR3 is TGCAGTGCTGCCCAGAACTATAATTCACCCCTCCACTTT. Encoded protein: CSAAQNYNSPLHF.

The chain carries TRBV2 and TRBJ2-1; D assignment may be TRBD1 or TRBD2 (6 bases each). The CDR3 totals 17 residues. V dropped 6 bases and J dropped 1 base, with 19 bases sitting between them. Germline lookup yields CDR1 SNHLY and CDR2 FYNNEI. CDR3 sequence: CASRRAGEGGSYNEQFF. The CDR3 DNA follows: TGTGCCAGCAGGCGGGCGGGCGAAGGGGGGTCCTACAATGAGCAGTTCTTC.

The chain has TRBV7-9 and TRBJ1-2; D possibly corresponds to TRBD1 (5 bases). This CDR3 spans 12 amino acids. Germline assignment: CDR1 SEHNR and CDR2 FQNEAQ (reference sequence). Trimming left V 5 bases short and J 6 bases short, with 10 bases between. CDR3 sequence reads: CASSRDWDGYTF. CDR3 sequence (DNA): TGTGCCAGCAGCCGGGACTGGGATGGCTACACCTTC.

This clonotype has just a few counts. The chain joins TRBV20-1 to TRBJ2-3; TRBD2 aligns across 12 bases. Germline V CDR1 and CDR2: DFQATT, SNEGSKA (reference sequence). Germline trimming cut 1 base from V and 6 bases from J; bases unmatched to any gene: 8. There are 16 residues in the CDR3. The chain's CDR3 is CSARAVGLAGFDTQYF. As DNA, the CDR3 is TGCAGTGCTAGAGCTGTCGGACTAGCGGGATTCGATACGCAGTATTTT.

For the CDR3, the DNA is TGTGCCAGCACCCCCTGGCGGGAGACAGATACGCAGTATTTT. This translates into CASTPWRETDTQYF. The rearrangement joins TRBV7-2 to TRBJ2-3, with 7 positions matching TRBD2. Unmatched junction bases numbered 7, after V lost 7 bases and J lost 3 bases. Germline V gives CDR1 SGHTA, CDR2 FQGNSA. The CDR3 is made up of 14 amino acids.

The V and J genes are TRBV19 and TRBJ2-3; D may be TRBD2 (6 bases). V was pared by 5 bases and J by 0 bases, with 12 bases between. This CDR3 has 15 residues. Germline values: CDR1 LNHDA, CDR2 SQIVND (reference sequence). CDR3 bases: TGTGCCAGTAGTTGGAGGGTATATAGCACAGATACGCAGTATTTT. Its protein is CASSWRVYSTDTQYF.

This clonotype was counted a few times. V usage is TRBV4-3 and J usage is TRBJ2-7; 8 bases map to TRBD1. Germline CDR1 and CDR2: LGHNA and YSLEER. This CDR3 contains 15 residues. With V trimmed by 5 bases and J by 3 bases, 9 bases remained unmatched. The CDR3 loop is CASSEGTGKRYEQYF. The CDR3 coding sequence is TGCGCCAGCAGCGAGGGGACAGGAAAACGCTACGAGCAGTACTTC.

The genes are TRBV6-2 or TRBV6-3 and TRBJ1-5; D is unresolved. The CDR3 is 16 residues long. Per the germline V gene, CDR1 is MNHEY and CDR2 is SVGEGT. V lost 0 bases and J 3 bases, leaving 12 bases between the germline ends. CDR3 DNA: TGTGCCAGCAGTTACTCGATAGGGCCCTCCAATCAGCCCCAGCATTTT. Translation: CASSYSIGPSNQPQHF.

The gene calls are TRBV28 and TRBJ2-7, with TRBD2 matching 8 bases. The CDR3 spans 15 residues. J lost 9 bases, V lost 4 bases, and 14 bases had no gene match. Germline CDR1 and CDR2: MDHEN and SYDVKM. CDR3 residues: CASSSSGGSGKVQYF. The CDR3 DNA reads as TGTGCCAGCAGTTCTTCCGGGGGTAGCGGGAAGGTGCAGTACTTC.

Turning to this clonotype: With a much larger clone just one base away, this may be a read error. V is TRBV7-2 and J is TRBJ1-1; D unresolved. Between the trimmed V and J ends, which lost 3 bases and 8 bases, there was a span of 13 bases. The CDR3 has 13 amino acids. Per the germline V gene, CDR1 is SGHTA and CDR2 is FQGNSA. The CDR3 protein is CASSFQRAGEAFF. In nucleotides, the CDR3 is TGTGCCAGCAGCTTTCAGCGGGCGGGCGAAGCTTTCTTT.

This clonotype appeared a few times. The chain employs TRBV20-1 and TRBJ2-5; D may correspond to TRBD1 or TRBD2 (6 bases each). Germline CDR1 and CDR2: DFQATT and SNEGSKA (reference sequence). V lost 3 bases, J lost 2 bases, and 16 bases lay in between. CDR3 length: 15 residues. In DNA form, the CDR3 reads TGCAGTGCTAGTGTACGGGGGCGCCAACAAGAGACCCAGTACTTC. It is translated as CSASVRGRQQETQYF.

The chain carries TRBV3-1 and TRBJ2-7; D might be TRBD1 or TRBD2, each matching 5 bases. Germline V gene sequence: CDR1 LGHDT, CDR2 YNNKEL (reference sequence). The V end lost 4 bases, the J end lost 2 bases, and 15 bases lay between the germline ends. The CDR3 runs 15 residues. The CDR3: CASSPTGTSAYEQYF. In DNA, the CDR3 is TGTGCCAGCAGCCCCACCGGGACGTCCGCCTACGAGCAGTACTTC.

V gene TRBV20-1 combines with J gene TRBJ2-3, with TRBD2 matching over 7 bases. The CDR3 has 13 residues. CDR1 and CDR2 from the germline V gene are DFQATT and SNEGSKA (reference sequence). V was clipped by 7 bases and J by 3 bases; unmatched bases: 7. The CDR3 region is CSEASGTTDTQYF. CDR3 bases: TGCAGTGAGGCTAGCGGAACAACAGATACGCAGTATTTT.

The gene calls are TRBV7-7 and TRBJ2-1; perhaps TRBD2 as D (6 bases). The germline CDR1 and CDR2 sequences are SSHAT and FNYEAQ (reference sequence). Trimming removed 5 bases at V and 5 bases at J, with 13 bases between. The CDR3 spans 14 residues. In DNA, the CDR3 is TGTGCCAGCAGCCCAGCGGGTCGGAACAATGAGCAGTTCTTC. Translation gives CASSPAGRNNEQFF. The full variable domain, its missing parts supplied by reference TRBV7-7 and TRBJ2-1, is GAGVSQSPRYKVTKRGQDVTLRCDPISSHATLYWYQQALGQGPEFLTYFNYEAQPDKSGLPSDRFSAERPEGSISTLTIQRTEQRDSAMYRCASSPAGRNNEQFFGPGTRLTVL.

This clonotype came up a few times. J is TRBJ1-6 and V is TRBV3-1; D is unresolved. Germline V gene sequence: CDR1 LGHDT, CDR2 YNNKEL (reference sequence). V lost 2 bases to trimming and J lost 4 bases, with 6 bases between them. This CDR3 spans 14 amino acids. This CDR3 is CASSQIRYNSPLHF. CDR3 bases: TGTGCCAGCAGCCAAATTAGATATAATTCACCCCTCCACTTT.

This clonotype was found many times. The rearrangement joins TRBV5-1 to TRBJ1-4, with D uncertain. Looked up from germline, CDR1 is SGHRS and CDR2 is YFSETQ. The V gene lost 2 bases and the J gene lost 0 bases, with 5 bases spanning the gap. CDR3 size: 14 residues. The DNA for the CDR3 is TGCGCCAGCAGCTTCGGGGCAACTAATGAAAAACTGTTTTTT. The encoded protein is CASSFGATNEKLFF.

The rearrangement uses TRBV7-2 and TRBJ2-3; TRBD2 matches 7 bases. The ends lost 2 bases at V and 3 bases at J; junction bases unmatched: 8. Germline CDR1 is SGHTA and CDR2 is FQGNSA. This CDR3 spans 16 amino acids. The CDR3 DNA reads TGTGCCAGCAGCTTAACGCGGGGGACCGGGACAGATACGCAGTATTTT. It is translated as CASSLTRGTGTDTQYF.

This clonotype was counted only a few times. V is TRBV28 and J is TRBJ2-7; 7 positions agree with TRBD2. V trimming: 5 bases; J trimming: 3 bases; junction bases outside the gene matches: 7. CDR1 is MDHEN and CDR2 is SYDVKM in the germline V gene. The CDR3 is 14 amino acids. CDR3 loop: CASSRPTSNYEQYF. In DNA, the CDR3 is TGTGCCAGCAGTCGCCCGACTAGCAACTACGAGCAGTACTTC.

This clonotype was found a few times. The DNA of the CDR3 is TGTGCCAGCAGTGACGGCGGGGGGCGAGATACGCAGTATTTT. Translation gives CASSDGGGRDTQYF. The chain recombines TRBV6-4 with TRBJ2-3, with 8 bases aligning to TRBD2. The CDR3 is made up of 14 amino acids. V lost 2 bases, J lost 5 bases, and 3 bases stayed unmatched. The germline V gene has CDR1 MRHNA and CDR2 SNTAGT.

This clonotype was observed a handful of times. V usage is TRBV28 and J usage is TRBJ2-3; a possible D gene is TRBD1 (6 bases). Looked up from germline, CDR1 is MDHEN and CDR2 is SYDVKM. There are 16 residues in the CDR3. V was cut by 5 bases and J by 2 bases, with 17 bases left in between. The CDR3: CASSVLDSFITDTQYF. DNA for the CDR3: TGTGCCAGCAGTGTTCTGGACAGCTTTATCACAGATACGCAGTATTTT. Looking up the rest from reference TRBV28 and TRBJ2-3 gives the full variable domain: DVKVTQSSRYLVKRTGEKVFLECVQDMDHENMFWYRQDPGLGLRLIYFSYDVKMKEKGDIPEGYSVSREKKERFSLILESASTNQTSMYLCASSVLDSFITDTQYFGPGTRLTVL.

This clonotype has ten or more counts. J is TRBJ2-7 and V is TRBV12-3 or TRBV12-4, with D maybe TRBD1 (5 bases). CDR3 size: 14 residues. Trimming pared 4 bases from V and 5 bases from J, leaving 15 bases between. CDR3 DNA sequence: TGTGCCAGCAGTTATGGACACTCCTTAAACGAGCAGTACTTC. It encodes CASSYGHSLNEQYF.

This clonotype appeared a few times. This chain joins TRBV11-2 and TRBJ2-3; 8 positions agree with TRBD1. The V gene end was trimmed by 4 bases and the J gene end by 0 bases; junction bases not matched to a gene: 9. The CDR3 extends over 17 amino acids. The V gene's germline CDR1 is SGHAT and CDR2 FQNNGV. Written as DNA, the CDR3 is TGTGCCAGCAGCTCCCCACGCCAGGGGGCGAGCACAGATACGCAGTATTTT. Translated, it gives CASSSPRQGASTDTQYF.

V and J are TRBV20-1 and TRBJ2-7; D might be TRBD2 (6 bases). The CDR3 is 12 residues long. Germline loops: CDR1 DFQATT, CDR2 SNEGSKA (reference sequence). V lost 3 bases and J lost 2, with 8 bases in between. This CDR3 reads CSASGGTYEQYF. DNA of the CDR3: TGCAGTGCTAGCGGGGGAACCTACGAGCAGTACTTC.

This clonotype has a handful of counts. The chain is built from TRBV12-3 or TRBV12-4 and TRBJ2-7; unclear D gene. The CDR3 sequence is 13 residues long. Trimming removed 3 bases from V and 2 bases from J, with 8 bases in between. The CDR3 DNA follows: TGTGCCAGCAGTTTGGGCAGTACCTACGAGCAGTACTTC. Its translation: CASSLGSTYEQYF.

The V and J genes are TRBV9 and TRBJ2-5; D gene unclear. The CDR3 is 13 residues long. Germline V gene data show CDR1 as SGDLS and CDR2 as YYNGEE. Deletions cut 3 bases from V and 5 bases from J, with 11 bases between. In DNA, the CDR3 is TGTGCCAGCAGCGCGAGCCCGGGTGAGACCCAGTACTTC. Protein product: CASSASPGETQYF.

This rearrangement joins TRBV15 to TRBJ2-3; D gene uncertain. The V gene's germline CDR1 is LNHNV and CDR2 YYDKDF (reference sequence). The CDR3 contains 16 residues. V lost 2 bases and J lost 0, with 12 bases in between. The DNA of the CDR3 is TGTGCCACCAGCAGACTAGAAACGACTAGCACAGATACGCAGTATTTT. It translates to CATSRLETTSTDTQYF.